The 9 T cell receptor beta chains below all came from one sample that was sequenced in a study of blood T cells in healthy people across ages. Next came a second PCR, run for about 6 to 12 cycles, which used a sample-barcoded 5' primer along with a J-beta primer mix. MiXCR was run by TCRdb on the 5' RACE reads, yielding one entry per CDR3 protein. The repertoire includes around 1.1 million distinct CDR3 sequences, around two fifths of them detected once, and approximately 14% sits in the top ten. What was sequenced was blood. Receptor source: a man younger than 35 in good health.

The chain carries TRBV2 and TRBJ2-5, with D possibly being TRBD1 (6 bases). The end of the DNA aligns better with TRBJ2-7, so the J call may be wrong. Per the germline V gene, CDR1 is SNHLY and CDR2 is FYNNEI. The CDR3 has 13 amino acids. CDR3 nucleotides: TGTGCCAGCAGTTGCGGACAGTACTACGAGCAGTACTTC. Translated, it gives CASSCGQYYEQYF.

A few counts support this clonotype. V gene TRBV6-5 combines with J gene TRBJ2-5; 8 positions match TRBD1. Germline loops: CDR1 MNHEY, CDR2 SVGAGI. The CDR3 extends over 16 amino acids. V trimming: 0 bases; J trimming: 5 bases; junction bases outside the gene matches: 8. CDR3 DNA sequence: TGTGCCAGCAGTTACTCGATCAGGGGGCGCGGTGAGACCCAGTACTTC. It codes for CASSYSIRGRGETQYF.

This sequence joins TRBV6-5 and TRBJ2-1, with 11 bases matching TRBD2. The J call is doubtful: the DNA matches TRBJ2-7 better. The CDR3 totals 16 residues. The germline V gene encodes CDR1 MNHEY and CDR2 SVGAGI. The CDR3 protein is CASRRLRLAGRNEQYF. The CDR3 DNA sequence: TGTGCCAGCAGACGACTCCGACTAGCGGGGCGCAATGAGCAGTACTTC.

This clonotype came up a few times. The chain is built from TRBV29-1 and TRBJ1-2; D remains unclear. Germline lookup yields CDR1 SQVTM and CDR2 ANQGSEA. V lost 3 bases and J lost 2, with 10 bases in between. The CDR3 spans 13 residues. This CDR3 reads CSVERTENYGYTF. Here the CDR3 DNA reads TGCAGCGTTGAGAGGACGGAGAACTATGGCTACACCTTC.

J is TRBJ2-1 and V is TRBV28; a weak D match, TRBD2 (7 bases). The length of the CDR3 is 11 residues. V shed 8 bases and J shed 8 bases, with 10 bases lying between them. Germline loops: CDR1 MDHEN, CDR2 SYDVKM. CDR3 nucleotide sequence: TGTGCCAGCGGGGGGGCGCATGAGCAGTTCTTC. It is translated as CASGGAHEQFF.

This chain uses TRBV4-3 with TRBJ1-2; 7 bases are shared with TRBD1. CDR1 LGHNA and CDR2 YSLEER come from the germline V gene. The J segment lost 0 bases and the V segment lost 0 bases, leaving 10 bases of the junction unmatched. This CDR3 has 18 amino acids. CDR3 protein: CASSQDLGGQTANYGYTF. CDR3 nucleotides: TGCGCCAGCAGCCAAGATCTCGGGGGACAGACCGCTAACTATGGCTACACCTTC.

The genes are TRBV3-1 and TRBJ1-1; the D is unclear. V was clipped by 1 base and J by 11 bases, with 11 bases between them. Germline V CDR1 and CDR2: LGHDT, YNNKEL (reference sequence). This CDR3 is built from 12 residues. The CDR3 loop is CASSQATAGAFF. The DNA of the CDR3 is TGTGCCAGCAGCCAAGCGACGGCTGGGGCTTTCTTT.

The chain combines TRBV7-9 with TRBJ1-2; 8 positions match TRBD1. The germline V gene has CDR1 SEHNR and CDR2 FQNEAQ (reference sequence). The CDR3 covers 12 residues. V trimming: 5 bases; J trimming: 9 bases; junction bases outside the gene matches: 5. The CDR3 DNA reads as TGTGCCAGCAGCAACGGACAGGGTCGCTACACCTTC. It encodes CASSNGQGRYTF.

This clonotype was counted between two and nine times. The chain has TRBV20-1 and TRBJ1-4; TRBD1 is a possible D gene (5 bases). Germline V gene lookup returns CDR1 DFQATT and CDR2 SNEGSKA (reference sequence). The CDR3 extends over 14 amino acids. Trimming cost V 4 bases and J 7 bases, with 16 bases left between them. CDR3 sequence: CSATTGGWGEKLFF. For the CDR3, the DNA is TGCAGTGCTACCACCGGGGGGTGGGGTGAAAAACTGTTTTTT.